This TCR beta chain was sequenced in a study of cytomegalovirus exposure and HLA in healthy donors. This PCR relied on a set of 60 Vbeta primers and 13 Jbeta primers. Generated by immunoSEQ multiplex PCR, the TCRdb table keeps only in-frame clones and is missing some. Here the sample spans about 60,000 clones, approximately 70% being singletons. This clone was observed a single time. A junction boundary mismatches the germline segment, possibly from a read error. There are 13 residues in the CDR3. CDR1 is SSHAT, CDR2 FNYEAQ, per germline (reference sequence). The material sequenced was PBMCs. The sequence was obtained from a man aged 50 or older in good health and CMV-seronegative. V is TRBV7-7 and J is TRBJ2-5; D gene ambiguous. DNA of the CDR3: TGTGCTAGCAGCTTACTCGGGTCGGAGACCCAGTACTTC. It encodes CASSLLGSETQYF.